This TCR beta chain was recorded in a study of T cell responses to AZD1222 COVID-19 vaccine. On the study more broadly: Pooling covered second doses at about 4 or about 12 weeks.

As for this clone: The antigen is unknown.

Whole-study results and caveats: Of the AZD1222 recipients, only 5 or 6 were seropositive at baseline. Donors in the cohort were predominantly white British and more often female, and clonal diversity was possibly underestimated. Variant regions that are unmutated are reportedly the target of nearly half of spike-specific TCRs.

In germline, CDR1 is SGHTA, CDR2 FQGNSA. V was trimmed by 1 base and J by 4 bases, leaving 13 bases between them. The CDR3 consists of 15 residues. Sequenced by immunoSEQ multiplex PCR; TCRdb stores in-frame clones only, minus some. Of around 140,000 clones in the sample, about 92% were seen once. The chain couples TRBV7-2 to TRBJ1-2; D is unclear. This TCR was recovered from an adult in good health. The sample here was peripheral blood, taken on day 0 of AZD1222 vaccination. DNA of the CDR3: TGTGCCAGCAGCTTAGAGCCAGGTCTTTCCTATGGCTACACCTTC. Protein product: CASSLEPGLSYGYTF.